These 21 T cell receptor beta chains came from one sample sequenced in a study of blood T cell repertoires in COVID-19. Sequencing used immunoSEQ multiplex PCR; TCRdb keeps in-frame clones, though not all of them. The table includes 110,000 or so clones, more than 80% detected once. The sample taken for sequencing was peripheral blood. The receptors derive from a woman aged 45-65 years with acute or convalescent COVID-19.

This rearrangement joins TRBV6-2 or TRBV6-3 to TRBJ1-4; D not resolved. This CDR3 comprises 14 residues. CDR1 and CDR2 (germline): MNHEY, SVGEGT. The germline V and J ends were trimmed by 5 bases and 5 bases, with 12 bases remaining between them. Here the CDR3 reads CASSEPNWNEKLFF. The CDR3 coding sequence is TGTGCCAGCAGTGAGCCAAATTGGAATGAAAAACTGTTTTTT.

The CDR3 sequence is CASSLGTLVGAYNEQFF. The CDR3 coding sequence is TGTGCCAGCAGCTTAGGGACTCTAGTCGGTGCCTACAATGAGCAGTTCTTC. V is TRBV11-2 and J is TRBJ2-1; possible D gene TRBD2, 5 bases. CDR1 and CDR2 (germline): SGHAT, FQNNGV. V was pared by 1 base and J by 2 bases, with 15 bases between. The CDR3 has 17 amino acids.

The sample holds one count of this clone. V gene TRBV6-5 combines with J gene TRBJ2-3, with D maybe TRBD1 (5 bases). Germline V lookup: CDR1 MNHEY, CDR2 SVGAGI. Trimming shortened V by 0 bases and J by 0 bases, and 10 bases separated the two germline ends. The CDR3 runs to 16 residues. The CDR3 loop reads CASSYSNTGSTDTQYF. CDR3 nucleotides: TGTGCCAGCAGTTACTCGAATACAGGCAGCACAGATACGCAGTATTTT.

The chain joins TRBV5-8 to TRBJ2-2, with TRBD2 as a possible D gene (6 bases). CDR3 length equals 17 residues. With 3 bases removed from V and 0 bases from J, the gap between germline ends came to 15 bases. Germline V CDR1 and CDR2: SGHTS, YDEGEE. The CDR3 protein is CASSSPWDFSNTGELFF. CDR3 bases: TGTGCCAGCAGCTCCCCGTGGGACTTCTCGAACACCGGGGAGCTGTTTTTT.

V is TRBV10-2 and J is TRBJ1-5; D uncertain. Germline V gene lookup returns CDR1 WSHSY and CDR2 SAAADI. Trimming took 3 bases from V and 0 from J, leaving 6 bases between them. CDR3 size: 14 residues. CDR3 residues: CASSETDSNQPQHF. CDR3 bases: TGCGCCAGCAGTGAAACTGATAGCAATCAGCCCCAGCATTTT.

The V and J genes are TRBV28 and TRBJ1-1, with TRBD1 matching 7 bases. V lost 2 bases, J lost 5 bases, and 8 bases stayed unmatched. This CDR3 region has 15 residues. Germline assignment: CDR1 MDHEN and CDR2 SYDVKM. As DNA, the CDR3 is TGTGCCAGCAGTTTACCCTCAGACAGGGATACTGAAGCTTTCTTT. It is translated as CASSLPSDRDTEAFF. The whole variable domain, filled in from reference TRBV28 and TRBJ1-1, reads DVKVTQSSRYLVKRTGEKVFLECVQDMDHENMFWYRQDPGLGLRLIYFSYDVKMKEKGDIPEGYSVSREKKERFSLILESASTNQTSMYLCASSLPSDRDTEAFFGQGTRLTVV.

This clone was counted a single time. J is TRBJ1-1 and V is TRBV2; 7 nucleotides line up with TRBD1. This CDR3 has 15 amino acids. V dropped 5 bases and J dropped 0; count of bases not matched to a gene: 6. Germline CDR1 and CDR2: SNHLY and FYNNEI. Written as DNA, the CDR3 is TGTGCCAGCAGTAAGGGGGACAGTATGAACACTGAAGCTTTCTTT. It translates to CASSKGDSMNTEAFF. Drawing the rest from reference TRBV2 and TRBJ1-1, the complete variable domain is EPEVTQTPSHQVTQMGQEVILRCVPISNHLYFYWYRQILGQKVEFLVSFYNNEISEKSEIFDDQFSVERPDGSNFTLKIRSTKLEDSAMYFCASSKGDSMNTEAFFGQGTRLTVV.

The V gene is TRBV20-1, the J gene TRBJ2-1; 13 bases line up with TRBD2. The CDR3 length is 16 residues. Germline V CDR1 and CDR2: DFQATT, SNEGSKA (reference sequence). With 3 bases clipped from V and 7 bases from J, the junction kept 9 bases outside the gene matches. In nucleotides, the CDR3 is TGCAGTGCTAGTCCCGTTACTAGCGGGGGGGGTAATGAGCAGTTCTTC. Residues: CSASPVTSGGGNEQFF.

The chain's CDR3 is CASSLEGVRGYTF. DNA of the CDR3: TGTGCCAGCAGCCTCGAGGGGGTCAGAGGCTACACCTTC. The rearrangement links TRBV7-9 to TRBJ1-2, with a tentative D call TRBD1 (6 bases). Germline values: CDR1 SEHNR, CDR2 FQNEAQ (reference sequence). This CDR3 region has 13 residues. Trimming left V 5 bases short and J 8 bases short, with 15 bases between.

The chain links TRBV7-9 to TRBJ1-5, with D unclear. Per the germline V gene, CDR1 is SEHNR and CDR2 is FQNEAQ (reference sequence). V was shortened by 5 bases and J by 5 bases, with 10 bases between the two germline ends. This CDR3 is 13 amino acids long. This chain's CDR3 is CASSPGRYQPQHF. The CDR3 bases are TGTGCCAGCAGCCCCGGTCGCTATCAGCCCCAGCATTTT. The full variable domain, completed using reference TRBV7-9 and TRBJ1-5, is DTGVSQNPRHKITKRGQNVTFRCDPISEHNRLYWYRQTLGQGPEFLTYFQNEAQLEKSRLLSDRFSAERPKGSFSTLEIQRTEQGDSAMYLCASSPGRYQPQHFGDGTRLSIL.

The J gene is TRBJ2-3, the V gene TRBV3-1 (or the pseudogene TRBV3-2), with a weak D call TRBD2 (5 bases). The CDR3 contains 12 residues. Per the germline V gene, CDR1 is LGHDT and CDR2 is YNNKEL (reference sequence). Between the trimmed V and J ends, which lost 4 bases and 5 bases, there was a span of 7 bases. CDR3 sequence: CASSPTRDTQYF. The CDR3 DNA is TGTGCCAGCAGCCCCACTAGAGATACGCAGTATTTT.

Turning to this clone: Different DNA sequences within this sample yield the same CDR3. The chain joins TRBV12-3 or TRBV12-4 to TRBJ1-5; TRBD1 might be the D (5 bases). The V end lost 3 bases, the J end lost 3 bases, and 6 bases lay between the germline ends. There are 13 residues in the CDR3. CDR3 region: CASSLTDNQPQHF. The CDR3 DNA reads as TGTGCCAGCAGTTTGACAGACAATCAGCCCCAGCATTTT.

This rearrangement joins TRBV2 to TRBJ2-5; 7 nucleotides align to TRBD2. The trim removed 6 bases at V and 5 bases at J, leaving 12 bases unmatched. The CDR3 runs to 15 residues. Per the germline V gene, CDR1 is SNHLY and CDR2 is FYNNEI. The CDR3 nucleotides read TGTGCCAGCAGCCGGGACTACATCCAAGGGGAGACCCAGTACTTC. Translated, it gives CASSRDYIQGETQYF.

The CDR3 spells CASSFSENQPQHF. In DNA form, the CDR3 reads TGTGCCAGCAGTTTTTCGGAGAATCAGCCCCAGCATTTT. The gene calls are TRBV28 and TRBJ1-5; D not certain. Germline assignment: CDR1 MDHEN and CDR2 SYDVKM. The V gene lost 3 bases and the J gene lost 4 bases, with 7 bases spanning the gap. The CDR3 spans 13 residues.

The chain employs TRBV11-2 and TRBJ2-5, with no clear D. The CDR3 spans 14 residues. Between the trimmed V and J ends, which lost 4 bases and 0 bases, there was a span of 9 bases. CDR1 SGHAT and CDR2 FQNNGV come from the germline V gene. The CDR3 DNA is TGTGCCAGCAGCTCTTTTAGCAACCAAGAGACCCAGTACTTC. Translation: CASSSFSNQETQYF.

The CDR3 reads CASSLNGEQFF. As DNA, the CDR3 is TGTGCCAGCAGTTTAAACGGGGAGCAGTTCTTC. The chain links TRBV28 to TRBJ2-1; D uncertain. The germline CDR1 and CDR2 sequences are MDHEN and SYDVKM. The germline V and J ends were trimmed by 2 bases and 10 bases, with 6 bases remaining between them. The CDR3 loop spans 11 amino acids. The variable domain in full, with the rest retrieved from reference TRBV28 and TRBJ2-1, is DVKVTQSSRYLVKRTGEKVFLECVQDMDHENMFWYRQDPGLGLRLIYFSYDVKMKEKGDIPEGYSVSREKKERFSLILESASTNQTSMYLCASSLNGEQFFGPGTRLTVL.

The chain links TRBV11-2 to TRBJ1-2, with a weak D call TRBD1 (5 bases). V lost 2 bases and J 6 bases, leaving 13 bases between the germline ends. Germline V CDR1 and CDR2: SGHAT, FQNNGV. This CDR3 spans 14 amino acids. CDR3 in DNA: TGTGCCAGCAGCTTAATCCCCAGGGAGGATGGCTACACCTTC. It translates to CASSLIPREDGYTF.

The CDR3 DNA reads TGTGCCAGCAGCACCGGGACAGGTTTCACCGGGGAGCTGTTTTTT. It is translated as CASSTGTGFTGELFF. The chain has TRBV11-2 and TRBJ2-2, with 8 nucleotides matching TRBD1. Germline V gene data show CDR1 as SGHAT and CDR2 as FQNNGV. V was clipped by 5 bases and J by 4 bases; unmatched bases: 6. This CDR3 spans 15 amino acids.

The V gene is TRBV9, the J gene TRBJ1-1; TRBD1 matches 9 bases. The CDR3 has 14 amino acids. Germline V lookup: CDR1 SGDLS, CDR2 YYNGEE. With 4 bases clipped from V and 3 bases from J, the junction kept 4 bases outside the gene matches. The CDR3 here is CASSSTGGDTEAFF. CDR3 sequence (DNA): TGTGCCAGCAGCTCGACAGGGGGGGACACTGAAGCTTTCTTT.

This rearrangement joins TRBV15 to TRBJ1-6; unclear D gene. The CDR3 covers 15 residues. The germline V gene encodes CDR1 LNHNV and CDR2 YYDKDF (reference sequence). With 3 bases removed from V and 1 base from J, the gap between germline ends came to 7 bases. The CDR3 DNA sequence: TGTGCCACCAGCAGGGGGAGGTCCTATAATTCACCCCTCCACTTT. It translates to CATSRGRSYNSPLHF.

V and J are TRBV28 and TRBJ1-1; unclear D gene. CDR1 MDHEN and CDR2 SYDVKM come from the germline V gene. This CDR3 region has 13 residues. V was pared by 3 bases and J by 8 bases, with 13 bases between. This chain's CDR3 is CASSFGEQLEAFF. CDR3 sequence (DNA): TGTGCCAGCAGTTTCGGAGAGCAATTAGAAGCTTTCTTT.